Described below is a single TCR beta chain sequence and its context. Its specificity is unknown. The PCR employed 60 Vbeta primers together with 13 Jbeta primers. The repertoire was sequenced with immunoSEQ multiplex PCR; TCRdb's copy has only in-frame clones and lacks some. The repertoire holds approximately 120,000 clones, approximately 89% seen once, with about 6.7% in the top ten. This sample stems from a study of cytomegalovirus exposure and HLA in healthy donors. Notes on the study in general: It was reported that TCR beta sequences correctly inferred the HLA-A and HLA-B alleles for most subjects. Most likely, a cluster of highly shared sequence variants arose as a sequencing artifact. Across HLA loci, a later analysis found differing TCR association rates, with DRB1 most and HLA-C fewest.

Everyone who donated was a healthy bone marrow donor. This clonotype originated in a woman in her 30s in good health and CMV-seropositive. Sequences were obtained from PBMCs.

The CDR3 reads CASSAGTYTGELFF. Written as DNA, the CDR3 is TGTGCCAGTAGTGCTGGGACTTACACCGGGGAGCTGTTTTTT. The chain carries TRBV19 and TRBJ2-2, with TRBD2 as a possible D gene (6 bases). This CDR3 comprises 14 residues. The germline V gene has CDR1 LNHDA and CDR2 SQIVND (reference sequence). V lost 5 bases and J lost 3, with 10 bases in between.